The 5 T cell receptor beta chains given below trace back to one sample, sequenced in a study of cytomegalovirus exposure and HLA in healthy donors. Both 60 Vbeta primers and 13 Jbeta primers went into the PCR. Produced via immunoSEQ multiplex PCR; TCRdb's table is partial and in-frame only. The sample lists around 100,000 clones, over 65% occurring once. Sequencing input: PBMCs. The receptor set was obtained from a woman between 40 and 55 years old in good health and CMV-seropositive.

This clone was counted between two and nine times. The V call is TRBV19, the J call TRBJ1-1; D is perhaps TRBD1 (5 bases). Trimming cost V 8 bases and J 3 bases, with 22 bases left between them. The CDR3 totals 16 residues. Germline assignment: CDR1 LNHDA and CDR2 SQIVND (reference sequence). The chain's CDR3 is CASHMRWGATDTEAFF. The DNA for the CDR3 is TGTGCCAGTCATATGCGGTGGGGCGCGACGGACACTGAAGCTTTCTTT.

The V gene is TRBV30, the J gene TRBJ2-7; possibly TRBD2 for D (6 bases). V lost 0 bases, J lost 3 bases, and 9 bases lay in between. From germline, CDR1 is GTSNPN and CDR2 SVGIG (reference sequence). The CDR3 loop spans 13 amino acids. The CDR3: CAWSVGEDYEQYF. DNA of the CDR3: TGTGCCTGGAGTGTGGGGGAGGACTACGAGCAGTACTTC.

Here the CDR3 reads CASSSSGEKQYF. CDR3 sequence (DNA): TGTGCCAGCAGCTCTAGCGGGGAGAAGCAGTATTTT. V gene TRBV7-2 combines with J gene TRBJ2-3; 9 bases fit TRBD2. Germline V gives CDR1 SGHTA, CDR2 FQGNSA. The CDR3 totals 12 residues. The V segment lost 4 bases and the J segment 11 bases; nucleotides outside the gene matches: 4.

V and J are TRBV28 and TRBJ2-3, with a tentative D call TRBD1 (6 bases). The CDR3 is 13 residues long. The V and J ends lost 5 bases and 4 bases respectively, with 10 bases between them. Germline-derived CDR1 and CDR2 are MDHEN and SYDVKM. CDR3 DNA: TGTGCCAGCAGTCCCAGGGGCGCAGATACGCAGTATTTT. Encoded protein: CASSPRGADTQYF.

The chain employs TRBV2 and TRBJ1-1, with D perhaps matching TRBD1 (6 bases). The V gene lost 7 bases and the J gene lost 3 bases, with 21 bases spanning the gap. CDR1 is SNHLY and CDR2 is FYNNEI in the germline V gene. The CDR3 covers 16 residues. DNA of the CDR3: TGTGCCAGCATGAATCCCAGGGGCATAGTGGACACTGAAGCTTTCTTT. Amino acid sequence: CASMNPRGIVDTEAFF.